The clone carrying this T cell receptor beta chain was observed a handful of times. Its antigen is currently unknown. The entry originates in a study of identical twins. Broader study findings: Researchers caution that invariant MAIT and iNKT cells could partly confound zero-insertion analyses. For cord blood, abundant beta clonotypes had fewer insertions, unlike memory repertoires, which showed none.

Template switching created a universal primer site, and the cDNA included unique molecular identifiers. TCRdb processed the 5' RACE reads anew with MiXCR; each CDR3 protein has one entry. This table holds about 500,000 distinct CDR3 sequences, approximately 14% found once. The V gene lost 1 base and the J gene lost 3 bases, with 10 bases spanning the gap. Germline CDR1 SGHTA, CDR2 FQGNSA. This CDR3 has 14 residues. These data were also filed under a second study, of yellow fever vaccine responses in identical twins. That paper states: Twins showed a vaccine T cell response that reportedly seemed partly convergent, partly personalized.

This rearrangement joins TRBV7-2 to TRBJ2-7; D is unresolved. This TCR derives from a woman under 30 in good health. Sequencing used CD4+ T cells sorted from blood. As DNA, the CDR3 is TGTGCCAGCAGCTTAGTGGTCTGGGACTACGAGCAGTACTTC. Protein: CASSLVVWDYEQYF.